This TCR beta chain was sequenced during a study of control samples from healthy donors and cancer patients. This clone was picked up one time. The junction differs from germline at one of its ends, possibly a read error. CDR1 LGHDT and CDR2 YNNKEL come from the germline V gene (reference sequence). The CDR3 contains 13 residues. Repertoires were generated with immunoSEQ multiplex PCR, while TCRdb's copy carries only in-frame clones and drops some. The sample holds more than 75,000 clones, around 80% seen once. The chain has TRBV3-1 (or the pseudogene TRBV3-2) and TRBJ2-3; D remains ambiguous. The TCR comes from a woman under 40 in good health. The sequenced sample was blood. The CDR3 DNA reads as TGTGCCAGCAGACAAGCGATGGAAACTACGCAGTATTTT. This translates into CASRQAMETTQYF.